Detailed here is one TCR beta chain. Produced via immunoSEQ multiplex PCR; TCRdb's table is partial and in-frame only. The sample yields over 150,000 clones, approximately 80% seen once. This sample is drawn from a study of blood T cell repertoires in COVID-19. The V gene lost 1 base and the J gene lost 0 bases, with 9 bases spanning the gap. The germline V gene has CDR1 LGHDT and CDR2 YNNKEL (reference sequence). The CDR3 extends over 15 amino acids. This TCR derives from a human donor with acute or convalescent COVID-19. The donor label of this sample is uncertain. The chain recombines TRBV3-1 (or the pseudogene TRBV3-2) with TRBJ1-1; D is uncertain. The sequencing sample was made of peripheral blood. In DNA, the CDR3 is TGTGCCAGCAGCCAAGGAGCTCTTCTGAACACTGAAGCTTTCTTT. It codes for CASSQGALLNTEAFF.